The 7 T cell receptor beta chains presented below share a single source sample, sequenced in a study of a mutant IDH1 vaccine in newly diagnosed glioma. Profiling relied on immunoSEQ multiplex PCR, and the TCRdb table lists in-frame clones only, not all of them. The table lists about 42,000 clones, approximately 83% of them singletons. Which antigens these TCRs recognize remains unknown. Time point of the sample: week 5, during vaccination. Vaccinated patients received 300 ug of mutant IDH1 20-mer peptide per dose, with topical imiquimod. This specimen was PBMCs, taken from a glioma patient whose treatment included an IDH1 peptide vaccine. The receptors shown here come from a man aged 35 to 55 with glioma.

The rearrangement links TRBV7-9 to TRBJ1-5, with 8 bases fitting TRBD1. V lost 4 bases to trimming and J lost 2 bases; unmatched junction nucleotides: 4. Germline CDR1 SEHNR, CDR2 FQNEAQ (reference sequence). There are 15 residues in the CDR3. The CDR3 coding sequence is TGTGCCAGCAGCTCAGGGGGCTGGGGCAATCAGCCCCAGCATTTT. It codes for CASSSGGWGNQPQHF.

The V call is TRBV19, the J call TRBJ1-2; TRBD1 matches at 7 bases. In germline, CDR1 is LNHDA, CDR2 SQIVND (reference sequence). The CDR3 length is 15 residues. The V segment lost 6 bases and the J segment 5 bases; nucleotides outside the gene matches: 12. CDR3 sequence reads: CASSPPGGQKYGYTF. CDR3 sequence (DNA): TGTGCCAGTAGCCCCCCTGGGGGACAGAAATATGGCTACACCTTC.

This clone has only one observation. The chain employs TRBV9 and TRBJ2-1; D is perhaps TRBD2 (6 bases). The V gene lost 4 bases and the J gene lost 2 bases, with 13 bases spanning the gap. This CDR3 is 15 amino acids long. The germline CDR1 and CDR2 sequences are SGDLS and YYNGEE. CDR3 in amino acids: CASSSLGRTYNEQFF. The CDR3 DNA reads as TGTGCCAGCAGCTCACTCGGGAGAACCTACAATGAGCAGTTCTTC. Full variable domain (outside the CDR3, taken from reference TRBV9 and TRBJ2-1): DSGVTQTPKHLITATGQRVTLRCSPRSGDLSVYWYQQSLDQGLQFLIQYYNGEERAKGNILERFSAQQFPDLHSELNLSSLELGDSALYFCASSSLGRTYNEQFFGPGTRLTVL.

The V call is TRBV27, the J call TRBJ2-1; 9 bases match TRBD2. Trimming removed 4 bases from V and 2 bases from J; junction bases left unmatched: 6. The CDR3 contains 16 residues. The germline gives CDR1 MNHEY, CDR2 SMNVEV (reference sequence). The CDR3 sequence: CASSSSLAGAYNEQFF. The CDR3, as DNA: TGTGCCAGCAGTTCATCCTTAGCGGGAGCCTACAATGAGCAGTTCTTC.

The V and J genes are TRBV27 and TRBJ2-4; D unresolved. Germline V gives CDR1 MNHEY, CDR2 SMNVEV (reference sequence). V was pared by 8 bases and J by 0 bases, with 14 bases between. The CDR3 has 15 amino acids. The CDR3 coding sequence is TGTGCCAGCGCCGACCGAAGACTAGCCAAAAACATTCAGTACTTC. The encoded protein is CASADRRLAKNIQYF.

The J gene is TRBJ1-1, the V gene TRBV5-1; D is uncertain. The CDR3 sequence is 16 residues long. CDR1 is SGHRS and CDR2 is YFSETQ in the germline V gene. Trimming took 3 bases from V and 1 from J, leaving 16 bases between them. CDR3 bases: TGCGCCAGCAGCTCCCTGTCCAACGCGGGGAACACTGAAGCTTTCTTT. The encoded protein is CASSSLSNAGNTEAFF.

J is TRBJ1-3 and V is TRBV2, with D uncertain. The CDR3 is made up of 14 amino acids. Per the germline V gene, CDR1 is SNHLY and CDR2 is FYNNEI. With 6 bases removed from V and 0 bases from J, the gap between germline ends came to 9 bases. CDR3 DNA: TGTGCCAGCAGCGTGGACCTCTCTGGAAACACCATATATTTT. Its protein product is CASSVDLSGNTIYF.